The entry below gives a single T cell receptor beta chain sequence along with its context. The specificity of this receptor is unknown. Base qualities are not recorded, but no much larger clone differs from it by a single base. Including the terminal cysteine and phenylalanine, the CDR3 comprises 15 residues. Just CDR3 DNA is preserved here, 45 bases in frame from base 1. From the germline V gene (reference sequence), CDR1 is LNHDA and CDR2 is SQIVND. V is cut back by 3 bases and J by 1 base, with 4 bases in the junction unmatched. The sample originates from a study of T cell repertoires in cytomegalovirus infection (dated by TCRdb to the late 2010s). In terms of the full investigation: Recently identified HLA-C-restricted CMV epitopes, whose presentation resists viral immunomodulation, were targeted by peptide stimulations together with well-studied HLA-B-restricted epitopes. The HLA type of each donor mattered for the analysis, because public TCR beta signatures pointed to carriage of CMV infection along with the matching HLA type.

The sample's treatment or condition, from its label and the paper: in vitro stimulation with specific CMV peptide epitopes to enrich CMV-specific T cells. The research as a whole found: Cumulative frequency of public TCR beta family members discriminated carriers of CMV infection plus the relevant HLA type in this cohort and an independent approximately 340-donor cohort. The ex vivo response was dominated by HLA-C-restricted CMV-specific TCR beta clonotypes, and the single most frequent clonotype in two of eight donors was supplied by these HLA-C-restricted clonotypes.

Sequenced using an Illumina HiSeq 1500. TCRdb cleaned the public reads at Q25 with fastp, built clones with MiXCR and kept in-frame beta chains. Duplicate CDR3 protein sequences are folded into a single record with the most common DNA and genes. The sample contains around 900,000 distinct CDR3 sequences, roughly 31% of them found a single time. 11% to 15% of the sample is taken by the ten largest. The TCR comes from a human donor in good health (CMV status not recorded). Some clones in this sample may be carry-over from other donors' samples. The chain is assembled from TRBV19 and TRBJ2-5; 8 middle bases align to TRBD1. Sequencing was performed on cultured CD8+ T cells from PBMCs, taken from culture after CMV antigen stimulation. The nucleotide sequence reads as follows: TGTGCCAGTAGTATCACAGGGGGGTTCCAAGAGACCCAGTACTTC. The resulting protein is CASSITGGFQETQYF.